This T cell receptor beta chain was recorded in a study of cytomegalovirus exposure and HLA in healthy donors. Whole-study context: Roughly 179 million T cells yielded more than 90 million unique TCR beta sequences, as an earlier analysis found. Study-wide results and caveats: As immune exposure information, only CMV serostatus was available. Being productive about 87% or about 30% of the time was typical of most TCR beta V segments in an earlier analysis. Common viral pathogens were later found to be apparently linked to several of the most significant clusters.

About this clone: Its antigen is not identified.

It was with 60 Vbeta and 13 Jbeta primers that the PCR ran. Only in-frame clones appear in the TCRdb table, and some are missing; sequencing was by immunoSEQ multiplex PCR. The sample contains 120,000 to 150,000 clones, around 85% of which appear only once. The CDR3 loop spans 13 amino acids. V gave up 4 bases and J gave up 6 bases; unmatched junction bases: 8. CDR1 and CDR2 from the germline V gene are SQVTM and ANQGSEA. The V call is TRBV29-1, the J call TRBJ1-2, with 7 positions matching TRBD1. Sequencing used PBMCs. This clonotype originated in a woman under 40 in good health and CMV-seronegative. The CDR3 region is CSVGTGRPNGYTF. The CDR3 nucleotides read TGCAGCGTTGGGACAGGACGACCAAATGGCTACACCTTC.